This T cell receptor (beta chain) stems from a study of blood T cell repertoires in COVID-19. Study at large: T cells, B-cell-depleted T cells, or PBMCs supplied cDNA or gDNA.

Regarding this clone: Germline is not matched at one junction end, which may reflect a read error.

In the study's own analysis: Using reference gene primer amplification, nucleated cell counts were estimated. Produced via immunoSEQ multiplex PCR; TCRdb's table is partial and in-frame only. D and trimming were read from the DNA, whereas the V and J calls and clone size are those reported in that table. The data contain about 220,000 clones, roughly 87% of them singletons. In germline, CDR1 is LNHDA, CDR2 SQIVND (reference sequence). This CDR3 region has 17 residues. The chain combines TRBV19 with TRBJ2-7; 9 bases agree with TRBD2. Sequenced material: PBMCs or T cells enriched from blood (not recorded which). This TCR was recovered from a woman in her twenties or thirties with acute COVID-19. CDR3 amino acids: CVSSIGRGGRQTYEQYF. The CDR3 DNA sequence: TGTGTCAGTAGTATAGGGCGGGGGGGCAGGCAAACCTACGAGCAGTACTTC.